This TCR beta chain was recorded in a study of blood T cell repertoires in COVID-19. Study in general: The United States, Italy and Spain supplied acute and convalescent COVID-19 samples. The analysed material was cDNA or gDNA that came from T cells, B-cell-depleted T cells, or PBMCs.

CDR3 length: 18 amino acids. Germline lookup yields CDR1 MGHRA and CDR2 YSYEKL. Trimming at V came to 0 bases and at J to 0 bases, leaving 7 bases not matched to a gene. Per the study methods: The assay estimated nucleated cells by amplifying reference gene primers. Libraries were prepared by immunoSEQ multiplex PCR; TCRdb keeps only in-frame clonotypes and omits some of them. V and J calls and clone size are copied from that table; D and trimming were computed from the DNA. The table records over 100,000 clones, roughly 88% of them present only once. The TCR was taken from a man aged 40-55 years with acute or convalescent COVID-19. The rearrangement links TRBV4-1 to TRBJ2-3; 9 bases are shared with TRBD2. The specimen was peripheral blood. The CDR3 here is CASSQDGGGAGSTDTQYF. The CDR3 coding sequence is TGCGCCAGCAGCCAAGATGGCGGGGGGGCCGGGAGCACAGATACGCAGTATTTT.